This T cell receptor (beta chain) came from a study of blood T cell repertoires in COVID-19. CDR1 is MGHDK, CDR2 SYGVNS, per germline. The CDR3 loop spans 14 amino acids. The ends were cut back, 3 bases at V and 3 bases at J, with 12 bases in the middle. Sequencing used immunoSEQ multiplex PCR; TCRdb keeps in-frame clones, though not all of them. The table lists some 380,000 clones, approximately 87% of them singletons, with roughly 1.4% in the top ten. V usage is TRBV25-1 and J usage is TRBJ2-7, with D tentatively TRBD1 (5 bases). Input material: PBMCs or T cells enriched from blood (not recorded which). The source is a man under 40 who had recovered from COVID-19. The CDR3 loop reads CASSDQGSVYEQYF. The CDR3 bases are TGTGCCAGCAGTGATCAGGGCAGCGTCTACGAGCAGTACTTC.